Detailed here is one T cell receptor beta chain. Its matching antigen is unknown. The CDR3 has 16 amino acids. Trimming removed 2 bases from V and 1 base from J, with 12 bases in between. In germline, CDR1 is MDHEN, CDR2 SYDVKM. It was with 60 Vbeta and 13 Jbeta primers that the PCR ran. The repertoire was sequenced with immunoSEQ multiplex PCR; TCRdb's copy has only in-frame clones and lacks some. In the table there are over 100,000 clones, just under 70% of which are singletons. This entry belongs to a study of cytomegalovirus exposure and HLA in healthy donors. Study at large: Around 89 million unique TCRs from HLA-typed donors made up an early data release.

Findings and limits, study-wide: In terms of immune exposure information, only CMV serostatus was available. One cluster of highly shared sequence variants probably arose as a sequencing artifact. Researchers catalogued over 150 TCR beta chains as cytomegalovirus-associated.

The genes are TRBV28 and TRBJ2-4; tentatively, D is TRBD2 (5 bases). The sample taken for sequencing was PBMCs. This TCR came from a man aged 30 to 45 in good health and CMV-seropositive. CDR3 amino acids: CASSLGGRGAKNIQYF. CDR3 sequence (DNA): TGTGCCAGCAGTTTAGGTGGGAGAGGGGCCAAAAACATTCAGTACTTC.